This TCR beta chain appears in the sequencing data of a study of shared clonotypes between healthy human individuals. In the study overall: Three plates were used per donor for CD4 naive, three for CD4 memory, two for CD8 naive and one for CD8 memory.

This clone came up a few times. Genomic DNA (from each subset) was split evenly across several immunoSEQ plates. Using immunoSEQ multiplex PCR, the repertoire was profiled, and TCRdb retains in-frame clones only, with some absent. Among roughly 1 million clones, about 76% were seen once, and the ten largest hold approximately 1.5%. This receptor was identified in a man younger than 30 in good health. Material: memory CD4+ T cells sorted from blood. Subset here: CD45RA-negative fraction.

The CDR3 DNA is TGTGCCAGCAGCTTAGTTCCCAACTATGGCTACACCTTC. Protein sequence: CASSLVPNYGYTF. V is TRBV11-2 and J is TRBJ1-2; no clear D. CDR1 SGHAT and CDR2 FQNNGV come from the germline V gene. Trimming took 1 base from V and 2 from J, leaving 5 bases between them. The CDR3 is 13 residues long.